The following is a TCR beta chain sequence with its context. These data belong to a study of blood T cell repertoires in COVID-19. The overall study: From the United States, Italy and Spain came samples of acute and convalescent COVID-19. Nucleic acid was either cDNA or gDNA, and it came from T cells, B-cell-depleted T cells, or PBMCs.

Seattle's enrolled individuals joined amid active infection and were then monitored longitudinally. Per the study methods: How many nucleated cells were present was estimated from reference gene primer amplification. TCRdb's copy holds only in-frame clones and misses some; the assay was immunoSEQ multiplex PCR. Clonal size and the V and J genes are those of that table, whereas D and trimming came from the DNA. The profile shows a few hundred thousand clones, 80% to 90% of them singletons. This CDR3 has 16 amino acids. CDR1 and CDR2 (germline): SNHLY, FYNNEI. V shed 4 bases, J shed 4 bases, and the junction held 10 bases outside the gene matches.

J is TRBJ1-1 and V is TRBV2; 9 bases fit TRBD1. The source of this sequence is a woman younger than 45 with COVID-19, enrolled during active disease. Source material: peripheral blood. The CDR3 here is CASSVPGQGTGTEAFF. CDR3 DNA sequence: TGTGCCAGCAGTGTACCGGGACAGGGAACGGGCACTGAAGCTTTCTTT.